This T cell receptor beta chain derives from a study of blood T cell repertoires in COVID-19. Clones were read by immunoSEQ multiplex PCR, and TCRdb kept only the in-frame ones, dropping some. Of some 340,000 clones in the sample, over 70% were seen once. Germline V gene data show CDR1 as SGHNT and CDR2 as YYREEE (reference sequence). With 0 bases clipped from V and 2 bases from J, the junction kept 5 bases outside the gene matches. The CDR3 is 16 amino acids. This chain links TRBV5-4 with TRBJ2-3; TRBD2 matches at 8 bases. Sequencing used peripheral blood. The receptor was derived from a man aged 25 to 40 with active or convalescent COVID-19. The CDR3: CASSLGGGGPTDTQYF. The CDR3 nucleotides are TGTGCCAGCAGCTTGGGAGGCGGGGGGCCCACAGATACGCAGTATTTT.